This TCR beta chain is drawn from a study of T cell responses to AZD1222 COVID-19 vaccine (dated by TCRdb to the early 2020s). With respect to the entire study: TCR sequencing was performed for fewer than 250 trial participants, of whom around 200 were given two doses of AZD1222 and around 25 were given two doses of MenACWY control vaccine. Trial participants were enrolled by age into subgroups of 18-55, 56-69 and 70-plus years, and about 150, 27 and 61 TCR-sequenced participants, respectively, were included in these subgroups. Broader findings and caveats from the paper: Participants were mostly white British and included more females than males, and it was suggested by the authors that clonal diversity may have been underestimated. Conclusions about previously exposed vaccinees are limited, since just a handful of AZD1222 recipients were seropositive for SARS-CoV-2 at baseline. After two AZD1222 doses, both the breadth and the depth of spike-specific TCRs were significantly higher than at day 0 and than in MenACWY recipients. Reportedly, close to half of the unique spike-specific TCRs recognized epitopes lying outside the regions that are mutated in the B.1.351 and B.1.1.7 variants. CD4 TCRs associated with the vaccine covered the entire spike protein, and the dominant responses were in regions 160-218 and 743-854. Because no day 14 peak-response samples were available, repertoires were characterized only after the peak T cell response. The 56-69-year group was small, and its depth increase did not reach significance, likely because of low power.

The CDR3 regions of human TCRbeta chains were analyzed by immunosequencing. In the authors' own workflow: TCRs in the repertoires were matched against a reference library of SARS-CoV-2-specific TCRs that had been generated with the MIRA antigen-specificity platform. Breadth meant the fraction of unique TCRs that were SARS-CoV-2-associated, whereas depth meant the fraction of total T cells that were SARS-CoV-2-associated. Using the MIRA data, each spike-specific TCR was mapped to the spike region that the TCR reacts to and placed in a CD4 or CD8 class. Log10-transformed breadth and depth values were compared by one-way ANOVA with Sidak's multiple comparisons tests. TCRdb took this table from immuneACCESS and kept in-frame rearrangements with V and J called. Such tables lack part of the clones; where checked against another copy, unresolved V genes explain under half of the gap, and the rest is unexplained. For V, J and clone size, that table is used; D and trimming come from the DNA. A total of 150,000 to 200,000 clones appear in this sample, under 95% of them only once. The ten largest clones add up to roughly 5% of the sample.

Concerning this clone itself: Its binding antigen is unknown. Base qualities were left out, and no much larger clone turns up one base away.

This sample's time point label indicates: about 28 days (+/-7) after the second vaccine dose. AZD1222 recipients whose second dose came at about 4 weeks and those whose second dose came at about 12 weeks were combined into one group, since spike-specific TCR depth and breadth did not differ between the two schedules. Vaccinee samples came from UK trials COV001 and COV002, including a single-blind randomized controlled phase 2/3 trial of AZD1222 (ChAdOx1 nCoV-19) in healthy adults. Trial participant PBMC samples were collected at day 0 and day 28 after the second dose for TCRbeta chain sequencing. The source of this sequence is an adult who received the AZD1222 COVID-19 vaccine. The specimen comprised peripheral blood, sampled 28 days after the second AZD1222 dose.

The nucleotide sequence reads TGCGCCAGCTTTAACCCAGGGGGAGAGACCCAGTACTTC. This is translated as CASFNPGGETQYF. The chain couples TRBV5-1 to TRBJ2-5, and 7 bases in between align with TRBD1. Including the terminal cysteine and phenylalanine, the CDR3 comprises 13 residues. The sequence is cut down to CDR3 DNA, 39 bases in frame from base 1. V and J are trimmed by 7 bases and 4 bases, and the gene matches miss 7 bases of the junction. From a lookup of the germline V gene, CDR1 and CDR2 are SGHRS and YFSETQ.